This T cell receptor beta chain appears in the sequencing data of a study of blood T cells in healthy people across ages. Points on this clonotype: No antigen is known for it.

Broader study findings: Shifts in expanded clonotypes may have been confounded by donor CMV status, which was unknown.

The CDR3 is made up of 18 amino acids. The germline CDR1 and CDR2 sequences are MNHEY and SVGEGT. V trimming: 0 bases; J trimming: 5 bases; junction bases outside the gene matches: 7. It was with a sample-barcoded 5' primer and a J-beta primer mix that a second PCR of roughly 7 to 12 cycles was run. TCRdb reanalysed the 5' RACE reads using MiXCR and keeps one entry per CDR3 protein. The sample shows around 900,000 distinct CDR3 sequences, roughly 47% of them seen only once. This receptor was identified in a woman in her sixties in good health. The chain couples TRBV6-2 or TRBV6-3 to TRBJ2-3; 14 nucleotides agree with TRBD2. The sequenced material came from blood. CDR3 protein: CASSYSGLAGGRRDTQYF. In DNA, the CDR3 is TGTGCCAGCAGTTACTCCGGACTAGCGGGAGGAAGAAGAGATACGCAGTATTTT.